The 20 T cell receptor beta chains in this list originate from one sample, sequenced in a study of T-cell reconstitution after alpha-beta-depleted transplantation in children (dated by TCRdb to the mid-2010s). Libraries were built with PCR. Reads for this sample came from an Illumina HiSeq 2500. TCR libraries were prepared with molecular barcoding, using unique molecular identifiers to normalize TCRbeta repertoire quantification. TCRdb reprocessing: public reads trimmed at Q25 with fastp, clones called with MiXCR, in-frame beta chains kept. For every CDR3 protein sequence, its rows merge into one entry that carries the most common genes and DNA. In all, the sample holds a few hundred thousand distinct CDR3 sequences, and 12% of those were seen once. The ten largest clonotypes hold approximately 5.4% of the sample. Sequencing was performed on PBMCs from the stem cell graft donor, taken from the stem cell graft. The source of these receptors is a human donor who donated a stem cell graft to a child with combined immunodeficiency.

Ten or more counts support this clonotype. The rearrangement uses TRBV5-1 and TRBJ2-5, with TRBD2 matching over 8 bases. Germline V gene lookup returns CDR1 SGHRS and CDR2 YFSETQ. The V gene end was trimmed by 2 bases and the J gene end by 5 bases; junction bases not matched to a gene: 5. The CDR3 has 14 amino acids. The CDR3 DNA sequence: TGCGCCAGCAGCTTACTAGCGGTTGGGGAGACCCAGTACTTC. Encoded protein: CASSLLAVGETQYF.

In its sample, this clonotype was seen a few times. This sequence joins TRBV18 and TRBJ1-2; tentative D call: TRBD1 (6 bases). The CDR3 spans 13 residues. Germline values: CDR1 KGHSH, CDR2 LQKENI. Trimming left V 3 bases short and J 8 bases short, with 13 bases between. CDR3 loop: CASSPLTGRGYTF. The CDR3 nucleotides are TGTGCCAGCTCACCCCTTACAGGGCGCGGCTACACCTTC. Complete variable domain (other parts from reference TRBV18 and TRBJ1-2): NAGVMQNPRHLVRRRGQEARLRCSPMKGHSHVYWYRQLPEEGLKFMVYLQKENIIDESGMPKERFSAEFPKEGPSILRIQQVVRGDSAAYFCASSPLTGRGYTFGSGTRLTVV.

J is TRBJ2-5 and V is TRBV27, with TRBD1 matching over 8 bases. After removal of 6 bases from V and 4 bases from J, the junction contained 7 bases not matched to a gene. CDR3 length: 14 residues. CDR1 is MNHEY and CDR2 is SMNVEV in the germline V gene (reference sequence). The CDR3 here is CASRRDRGIETQYF. In nucleotides, the CDR3 is TGTGCCAGCAGACGCGACAGGGGAATAGAGACCCAGTACTTC.

The J gene is TRBJ2-7, the V gene TRBV7-8; tentatively, D is TRBD2 (6 bases). The ends were cut back, 5 bases at V and 5 bases at J, with 16 bases in the middle. Germline values: CDR1 SGHVS, CDR2 FQNEAQ. The CDR3 consists of 14 residues. The CDR3 is CASSHHGGMDEQYF. The CDR3 nucleotides read TGTGCCAGCAGCCATCACGGGGGTATGGACGAGCAGTACTTC. The entire variable domain, with the rest obtained from reference TRBV7-8 and TRBJ2-7, is as follows: GAGVSQSPRYKVAKRGQDVALRCDPISGHVSLFWYQQALGQGPEFLTYFQNEAQLDKSGLPSDRFFAERPEGSVSTLKIQRTQQEDSAVYLCASSHHGGMDEQYFGPGTRLTVT.

This clonotype was observed a few times. The J gene is TRBJ1-5, the V gene TRBV5-5; 7 bases line up with TRBD1. The CDR3 covers 14 residues. The germline V gene has CDR1 SGHKS and CDR2 YYEKEE (reference sequence). V shed 3 bases and J 7 bases; nucleotides not matched to a gene: 7. The CDR3: CASSSDRVGQPQHF. The CDR3 DNA reads TGTGCCAGCAGCTCCGACAGGGTCGGGCAGCCCCAGCATTTT.

The rearrangement uses TRBV24-1 and TRBJ2-6; no clear D gene. The CDR3 sequence is 17 residues long. Trimming pared 6 bases from V and 2 bases from J, leaving 16 bases between. Per germline, CDR1 KGHDR and CDR2 SFDVKD. CDR3 sequence reads: CATSPTGGGAGANVLTF. CDR3 nucleotide sequence: TGTGCCACCAGTCCGACCGGTGGTGGGGCTGGGGCCAACGTCCTGACTTTC.

This chain connects TRBV7-9 to TRBJ2-7; no clear D gene. V lost 5 bases to trimming and J lost 2 bases, with 13 bases between them. The CDR3 covers 14 residues. The germline CDR1 and CDR2 sequences are SEHNR and FQNEAQ (reference sequence). The chain's CDR3 is CASSEPGATYEQYF. CDR3 coding DNA: TGTGCCAGCAGCGAGCCAGGTGCGACCTACGAGCAGTACTTC.

This chain connects TRBV12-5 to TRBJ2-2; 14 bases agree with TRBD2. CDR1 and CDR2 from the germline V gene are LGHNT and FRNRAP. The CDR3 loop spans 15 amino acids. After removal of 6 bases from V and 6 bases from J, the junction contained 3 bases not matched to a gene. The CDR3 coding sequence is TGTGCTAGTGGCCCGACTAGCGGGGGGGCCGGGGAGCTGTTTTTT. Its translation is CASGPTSGGAGELFF.

This clonotype was seen many times. The rearrangement uses TRBV7-9 and TRBJ2-5; 8 bases align to TRBD1. Germline trimming cut 6 bases from V and 1 base from J; bases unmatched to any gene: 10. Germline CDR1 reads SEHNR; CDR2 reads FQNEAQ (reference sequence). There are 16 residues in the CDR3. CDR3 nucleotides: TGTGCCAGCAGACCTGGACAGGGAAGGGGCCAAGAGACCCAGTACTTC. Protein: CASRPGQGRGQETQYF.

This clonotype was observed a few times. The genes are TRBV29-1 and TRBJ1-1, with 9 bases aligning to TRBD1. Germline CDR1 SQVTM, CDR2 ANQGSEA. The CDR3 sequence is 14 residues long. The junction had 6 bases not matched to a gene; V was cut back by 6 bases and J by 1 base. The chain's CDR3 is CSVRPGQGNTEAFF. The CDR3 nucleotides read TGCAGCGTAAGACCGGGACAGGGGAACACTGAAGCTTTCTTT.

This clonotype was observed a handful of times. V is TRBV28 and J is TRBJ2-1; maybe TRBD2 (5 bases). V was clipped by 2 bases and J by 0 bases, with 8 bases between them. Germline loops: CDR1 MDHEN, CDR2 SYDVKM. CDR3 size: 15 residues. CDR3 sequence reads: CASSLVGVSYNEQFF. The DNA of the CDR3 is TGTGCCAGCAGTTTAGTGGGAGTCTCCTACAATGAGCAGTTCTTC.

In its sample, this clonotype was seen a few times. V is TRBV25-1 and J is TRBJ2-5; D possibly corresponds to TRBD1 (6 bases). Germline loops: CDR1 MGHDK, CDR2 SYGVNS. The V end was cut by 6 bases, the J end by 0 bases, with 11 bases between. The CDR3 extends over 14 amino acids. The CDR3 region has the DNA TGTGCCAGCAGGAAGACAGGATACCAAGAGACCCAGTACTTC. Translating it yields CASRKTGYQETQYF.

This clonotype was counted at least ten times. The chain couples TRBV25-1 to TRBJ1-1; a possible D gene is TRBD1 (6 bases). V gave up 3 bases and J gave up 3 bases, with 14 bases separating them. The germline V gene has CDR1 MGHDK and CDR2 SYGVNS. This CDR3 has 15 amino acids. The CDR3 loop reads CASSDQPRGHTEAFF. The CDR3 bases are TGTGCCAGCAGTGATCAACCCAGGGGACACACTGAAGCTTTCTTT.

This clonotype has ten or more counts. The V call is TRBV4-3, the J call TRBJ2-7; D is possibly TRBD1 (6 bases). The germline gives CDR1 LGHNA, CDR2 YSLEER. The length of the CDR3 is 14 residues. V was cut by 1 base and J by 5 bases, with 12 bases left in between. In nucleotides, the CDR3 is TGCGCCAGCAGCCAAGGGTACAGGGACCACGAGCAGTACTTC. It translates to CASSQGYRDHEQYF.

This clonotype showed up many times. The chain employs TRBV29-1 and TRBJ2-3; 16 bases agree with TRBD2. Trimming removed 0 bases from V and 5 bases from J; junction bases left unmatched: 11. Germline V lookup: CDR1 SQVTM, CDR2 ANQGSEA. This CDR3 has 19 amino acids. As DNA, the CDR3 is TGCAGCGTTGAAGATCCAAAAGGGACTAGCGGGAGGGCCCGAGATACGCAGTATTTT. Translation: CSVEDPKGTSGRARDTQYF.

This clonotype was observed a handful of times. The rearrangement joins TRBV27 to TRBJ2-7; D unclear. Germline V gene data show CDR1 as MNHEY and CDR2 as SMNVEV (reference sequence). Deletions cut 5 bases from V and 7 bases from J, with 18 bases between. CDR3 size: 14 residues. The CDR3 coding sequence is TGTGCCAGCAGTCCTCTCCGACCGCCGGTGGAGCAGTACTTC. Translating it yields CASSPLRPPVEQYF.

The genes are TRBV24-1 and TRBJ2-1; D not certain. The ends were cut back, 1 base at V and 2 bases at J, with 11 bases in the middle. The germline V gene encodes CDR1 KGHDR and CDR2 SFDVKD. The CDR3 extends over 16 amino acids. CDR3 nucleotides: TGTGCCACCAGTGATTTTCCCCCCGACCCCTACAATGAGCAGTTCTTC. Its protein is CATSDFPPDPYNEQFF.

This chain links TRBV5-1 with TRBJ1-2, with D possibly TRBD1 on 6 matching bases. The ends were cut back, 3 bases at V and 0 bases at J, with 18 bases in the middle. This CDR3 is 17 amino acids long. Germline lookup yields CDR1 SGHRS and CDR2 YFSETQ. The DNA for the CDR3 is TGCGCCAGCAGCTCTTACGTAGGACAGCGAACTAACTATGGCTACACCTTC. It codes for CASSSYVGQRTNYGYTF.

V usage is TRBV9 and J usage is TRBJ2-5, with 8 bases that match TRBD2. V was clipped by 0 bases and J by 5 bases; unmatched bases: 9. The CDR3 is 16 amino acids. The germline V gene encodes CDR1 SGDLS and CDR2 YYNGEE. CDR3 loop: CASSVGAGVIGETQYF. In nucleotides, the CDR3 is TGTGCCAGCAGCGTAGGAGCGGGAGTAATCGGGGAGACCCAGTACTTC.

This clonotype was recorded at least ten times. V usage is TRBV5-1 and J usage is TRBJ2-3; TRBD2 matches 9 bases. The germline V gene has CDR1 SGHRS and CDR2 YFSETQ. This CDR3 is built from 16 residues. J gave up 2 bases and V 2 bases, and 6 bases lay outside the gene matches. The CDR3 coding sequence is TGCGCCAGCAGCTTAGGGCTAGCGGGGTACACAGATACGCAGTATTTT. This encodes CASSLGLAGYTDTQYF.